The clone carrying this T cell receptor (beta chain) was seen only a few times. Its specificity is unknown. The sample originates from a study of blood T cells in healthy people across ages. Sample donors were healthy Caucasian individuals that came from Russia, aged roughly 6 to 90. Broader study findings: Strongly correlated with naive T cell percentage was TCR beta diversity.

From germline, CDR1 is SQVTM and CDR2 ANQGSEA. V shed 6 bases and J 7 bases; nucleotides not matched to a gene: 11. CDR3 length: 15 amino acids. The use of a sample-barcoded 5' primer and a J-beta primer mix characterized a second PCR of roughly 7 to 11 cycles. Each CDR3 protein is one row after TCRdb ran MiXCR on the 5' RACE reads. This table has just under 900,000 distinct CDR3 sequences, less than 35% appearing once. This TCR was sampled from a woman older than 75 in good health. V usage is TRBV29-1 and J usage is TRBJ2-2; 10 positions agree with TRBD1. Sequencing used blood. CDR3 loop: CSVAPTGGRGGELFF. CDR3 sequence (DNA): TGCAGCGTCGCCCCGACAGGGGGCAGAGGCGGGGAGCTGTTTTTT.